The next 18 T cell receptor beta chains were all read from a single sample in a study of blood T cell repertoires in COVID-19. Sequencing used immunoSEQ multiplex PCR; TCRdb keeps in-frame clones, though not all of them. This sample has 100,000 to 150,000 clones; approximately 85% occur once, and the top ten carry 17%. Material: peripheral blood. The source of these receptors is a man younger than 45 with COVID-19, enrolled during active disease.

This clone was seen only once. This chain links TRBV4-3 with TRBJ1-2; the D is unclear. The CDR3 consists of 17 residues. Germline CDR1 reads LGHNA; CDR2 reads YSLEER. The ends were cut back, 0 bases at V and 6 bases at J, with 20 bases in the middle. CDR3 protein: CASSQDSSIIGFNGYTF. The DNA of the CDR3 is TGCGCCAGCAGCCAAGATAGTTCGATTATCGGGTTTAATGGCTACACCTTC.

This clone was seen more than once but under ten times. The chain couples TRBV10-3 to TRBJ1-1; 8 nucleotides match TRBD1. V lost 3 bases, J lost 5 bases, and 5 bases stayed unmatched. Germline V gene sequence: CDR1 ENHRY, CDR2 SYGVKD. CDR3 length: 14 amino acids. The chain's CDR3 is CAISDYTGGTEAFF. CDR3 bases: TGTGCCATCAGTGATTACACAGGGGGGACTGAAGCTTTCTTT.

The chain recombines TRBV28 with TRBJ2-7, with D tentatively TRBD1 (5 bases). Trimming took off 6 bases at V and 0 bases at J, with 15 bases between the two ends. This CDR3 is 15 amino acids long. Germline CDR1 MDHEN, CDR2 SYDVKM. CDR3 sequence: CASRRGQNLSYEQYF. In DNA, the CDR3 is TGTGCCAGCAGGAGAGGACAAAACCTCTCCTACGAGCAGTACTTC.

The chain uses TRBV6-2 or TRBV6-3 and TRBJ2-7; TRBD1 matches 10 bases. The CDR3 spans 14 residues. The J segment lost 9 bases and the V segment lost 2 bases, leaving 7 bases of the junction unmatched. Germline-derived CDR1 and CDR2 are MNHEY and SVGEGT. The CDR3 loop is CASSYEGTGALQYF. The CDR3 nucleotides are TGTGCCAGCAGTTACGAAGGGACAGGGGCATTGCAGTACTTC.

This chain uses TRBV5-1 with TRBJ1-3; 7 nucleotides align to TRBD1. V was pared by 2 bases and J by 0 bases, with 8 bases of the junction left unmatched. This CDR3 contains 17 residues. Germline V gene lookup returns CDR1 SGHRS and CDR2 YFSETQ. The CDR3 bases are TGCGCCAGCAGCTTCTGGACAGGCGACAGCTCTGGAAACACCATATATTTT. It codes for CASSFWTGDSSGNTIYF.

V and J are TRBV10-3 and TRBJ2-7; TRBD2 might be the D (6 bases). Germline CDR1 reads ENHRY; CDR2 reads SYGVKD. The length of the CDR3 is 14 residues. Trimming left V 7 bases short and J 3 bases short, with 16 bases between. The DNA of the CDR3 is TGTGCCATCACTCGGGACTGGCAGAACTACGAGCAGTACTTC. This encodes CAITRDWQNYEQYF.

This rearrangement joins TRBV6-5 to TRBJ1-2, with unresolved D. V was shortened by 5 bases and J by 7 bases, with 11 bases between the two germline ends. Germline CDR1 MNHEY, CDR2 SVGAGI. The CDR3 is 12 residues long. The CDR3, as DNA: TGTGCCAGCAGTACAACAGAAGGTGGCTACACCTTC. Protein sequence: CASSTTEGGYTF.

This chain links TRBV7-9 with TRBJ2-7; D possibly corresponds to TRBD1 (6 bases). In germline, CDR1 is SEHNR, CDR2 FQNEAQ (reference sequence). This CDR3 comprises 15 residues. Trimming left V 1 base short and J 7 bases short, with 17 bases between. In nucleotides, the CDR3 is TGTGCCAGCAGCTTAGGTTTGGCAGGGGTAGGGGAGCAGTACTTC. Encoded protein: CASSLGLAGVGEQYF.

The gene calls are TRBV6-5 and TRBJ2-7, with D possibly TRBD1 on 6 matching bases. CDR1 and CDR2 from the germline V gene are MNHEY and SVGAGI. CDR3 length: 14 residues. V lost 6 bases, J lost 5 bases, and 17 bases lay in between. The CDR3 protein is CASSRAGAEDEQYF. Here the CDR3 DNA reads TGTGCCAGCAGCCGGGCAGGGGCGGAAGACGAGCAGTACTTC.

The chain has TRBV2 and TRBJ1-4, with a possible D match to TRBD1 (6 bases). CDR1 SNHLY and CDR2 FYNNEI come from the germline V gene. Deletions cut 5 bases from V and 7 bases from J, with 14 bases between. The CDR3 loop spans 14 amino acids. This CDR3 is CASSQQGWGEKLFF. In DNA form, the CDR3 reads TGTGCCAGCAGTCAACAGGGATGGGGTGAAAAACTGTTTTTT.

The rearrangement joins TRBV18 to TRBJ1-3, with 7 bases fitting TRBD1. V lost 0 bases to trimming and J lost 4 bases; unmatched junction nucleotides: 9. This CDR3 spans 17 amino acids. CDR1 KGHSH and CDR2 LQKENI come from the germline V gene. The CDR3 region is CASSPPAGQNPGNTIYF. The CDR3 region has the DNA TGTGCCAGCTCACCACCTGCGGGACAGAACCCCGGAAACACCATATATTTT.

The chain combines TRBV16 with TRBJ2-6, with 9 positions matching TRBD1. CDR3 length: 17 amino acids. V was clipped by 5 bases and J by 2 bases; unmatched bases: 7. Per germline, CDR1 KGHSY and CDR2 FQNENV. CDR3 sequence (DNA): TGTGCCAGCAGCACCCGACAGGGGGGTACTGGGGCCAACGTCCTGACTTTC. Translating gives CASSTRQGGTGANVLTF.

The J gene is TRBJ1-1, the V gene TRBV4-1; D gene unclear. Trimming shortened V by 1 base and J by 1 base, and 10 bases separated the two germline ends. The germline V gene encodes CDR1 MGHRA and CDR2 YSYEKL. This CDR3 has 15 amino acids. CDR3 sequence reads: CASSQVPIRNTEAFF. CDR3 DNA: TGCGCCAGCAGCCAAGTCCCTATCCGGAACACTGAAGCTTTCTTT.

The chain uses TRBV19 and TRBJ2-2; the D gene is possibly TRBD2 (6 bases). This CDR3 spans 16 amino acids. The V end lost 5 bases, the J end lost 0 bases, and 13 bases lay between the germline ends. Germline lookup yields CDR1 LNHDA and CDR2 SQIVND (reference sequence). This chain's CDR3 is CASSGGTDPNTGELFF. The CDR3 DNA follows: TGTGCCAGTAGTGGGGGGACGGACCCGAACACCGGGGAGCTGTTTTTT.

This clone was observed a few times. The CDR3 sequence: CASGWTETNTEAFF. The CDR3 DNA follows: TGTGCCAGCGGCTGGACAGAGACGAACACTGAAGCTTTCTTT. The V and J genes are TRBV11-3 and TRBJ1-1; perhaps TRBD1 as D (6 bases). The CDR3 sequence is 14 residues long. Germline V gene lookup returns CDR1 SGHNT and CDR2 YENEEA. The V end lost 8 bases, the J end lost 1 base, and 14 bases lay between the germline ends.

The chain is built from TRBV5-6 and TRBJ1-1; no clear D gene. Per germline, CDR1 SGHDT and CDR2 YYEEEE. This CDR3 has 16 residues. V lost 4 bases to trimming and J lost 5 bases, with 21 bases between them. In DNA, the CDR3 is TGTGCCAGCAGCCCACGGTATTTATCAGGTCCTACTGAAGCTTTCTTT. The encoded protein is CASSPRYLSGPTEAFF.

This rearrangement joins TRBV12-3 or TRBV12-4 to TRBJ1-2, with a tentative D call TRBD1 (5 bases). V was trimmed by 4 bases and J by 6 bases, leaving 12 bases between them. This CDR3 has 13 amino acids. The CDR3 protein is CASSSPGRDGYTF. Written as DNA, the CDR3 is TGTGCCAGCAGTTCCCCAGGGCGAGATGGCTACACCTTC.

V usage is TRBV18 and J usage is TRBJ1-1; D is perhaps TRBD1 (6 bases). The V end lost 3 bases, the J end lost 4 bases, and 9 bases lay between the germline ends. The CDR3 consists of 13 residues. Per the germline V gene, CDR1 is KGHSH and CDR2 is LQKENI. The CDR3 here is CASSPDRTTEAFF. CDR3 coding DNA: TGTGCCAGCTCACCTGACAGGACCACTGAAGCTTTCTTT.